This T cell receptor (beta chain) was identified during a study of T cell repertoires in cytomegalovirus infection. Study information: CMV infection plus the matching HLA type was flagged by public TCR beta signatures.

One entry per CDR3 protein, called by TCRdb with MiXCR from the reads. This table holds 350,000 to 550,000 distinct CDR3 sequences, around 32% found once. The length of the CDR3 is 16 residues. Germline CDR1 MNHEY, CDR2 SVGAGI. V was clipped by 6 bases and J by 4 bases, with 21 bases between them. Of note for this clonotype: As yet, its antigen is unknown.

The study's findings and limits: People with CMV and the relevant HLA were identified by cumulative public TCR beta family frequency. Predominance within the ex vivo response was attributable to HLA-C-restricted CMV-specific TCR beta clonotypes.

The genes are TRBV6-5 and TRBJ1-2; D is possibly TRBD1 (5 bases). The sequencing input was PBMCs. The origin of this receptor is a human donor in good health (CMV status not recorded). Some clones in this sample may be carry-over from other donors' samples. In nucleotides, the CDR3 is TGTGCCAGCAGCAAAGGGACTCAACAAAGGGGCTATGGCTACACCTTC. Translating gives CASSKGTQQRGYGYTF.